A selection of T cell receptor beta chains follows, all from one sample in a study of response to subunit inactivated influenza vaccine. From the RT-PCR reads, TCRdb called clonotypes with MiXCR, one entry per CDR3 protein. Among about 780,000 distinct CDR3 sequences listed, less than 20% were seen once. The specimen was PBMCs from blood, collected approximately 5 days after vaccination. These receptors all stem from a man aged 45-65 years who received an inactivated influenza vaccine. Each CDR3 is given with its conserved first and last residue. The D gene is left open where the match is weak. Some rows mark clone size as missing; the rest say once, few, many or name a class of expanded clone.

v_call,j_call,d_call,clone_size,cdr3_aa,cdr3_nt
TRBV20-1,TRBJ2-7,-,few,CSAWGGHLSYEQYF,TGCAGTGCCTGGGGAGGACATCTCTCCTACGAGCAGTACTTC
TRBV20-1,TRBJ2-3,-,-,CSARQGTTDTQYF,TGCAGTGCTAGACAGGGTACCACAGATACGCAGTATTTT
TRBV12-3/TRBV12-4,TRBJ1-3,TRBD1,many,CASTRGTVGNTIYF,TGTGCCAGCACCAGAGGGACAGTGGGAAACACCATATATTTT
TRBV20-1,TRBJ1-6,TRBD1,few,CSARSGQDAVSPLHF,TGCAGTGCTAGATCCGGACAGGACGCGGTTTCACCCCTCCACTTT
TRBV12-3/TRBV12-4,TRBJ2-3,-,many,CASSEGDTQYF,TGTGCCAGCAGTGAGGGGGATACGCAGTATTTT
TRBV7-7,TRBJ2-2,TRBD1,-,CASRGGQGNTGELFF,TGTGCTAGCAGAGGGGGACAGGGGAACACCGGGGAGCTGTTTTTT
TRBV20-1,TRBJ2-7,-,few,CSAPPNPYYEQYF,TGCAGTGCCCCCCCTAACCCTTATTACGAGCAGTACTTC
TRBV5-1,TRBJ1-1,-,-,CASSLTGASYTEAFF,TGCGCCAGCAGCTTAACCGGGGCGAGCTACACTGAAGCTTTCTTT
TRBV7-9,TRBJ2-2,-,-,CASLADNTGELFF,TGTGCCAGCTTGGCAGACAACACCGGGGAGCTGTTTTTT
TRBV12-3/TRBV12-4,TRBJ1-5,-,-,CASSPLRPQPQHF,TGTGCCAGCAGTCCCCTAAGGCCCCAGCCCCAGCATTTT
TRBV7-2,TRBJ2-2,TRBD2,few,CASSFDGAGGQTGELFF,TGTGCCAGCAGCTTTGACGGAGCGGGAGGGCAAACCGGGGAGCTGTTTTTT
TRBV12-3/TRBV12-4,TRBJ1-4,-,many,CASSGGGTNEKLFF,TGTGCCAGCAGTGGGGGGGGCACTAATGAAAAACTGTTTTTT
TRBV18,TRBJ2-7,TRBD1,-,CASSPRQGVHEQYF,TGTGCCAGCTCACCCCGACAGGGGGTCCACGAGCAGTACTTC
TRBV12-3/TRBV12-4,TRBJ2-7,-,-,CASSFVDRYEQYF,TGTGCCAGCAGTTTTGTAGACAGGTACGAGCAGTACTTC
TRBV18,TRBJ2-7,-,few,CASSPKDLGKQYF,TGTGCCAGCTCGCCGAAGGACCTAGGAAAGCAGTACTTC
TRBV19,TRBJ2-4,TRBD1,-,CASSRDSKNIQYF,TGTGCCAGTAGTAGGGACAGCAAAAACATTCAGTACTTC
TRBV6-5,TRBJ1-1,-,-,CASSSYRSPEAFF,TGTGCCAGCAGTTCATACCGGTCCCCTGAAGCTTTCTTT
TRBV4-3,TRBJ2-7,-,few,CASSLQPGYEQYF,TGCGCCAGCAGCCTGCAGCCAGGGTACGAGCAGTACTTC
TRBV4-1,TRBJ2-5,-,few,CASSQGRGWETQYF,TGCGCCAGCAGCCAAGGACGGGGGTGGGAGACCCAGTACTTC
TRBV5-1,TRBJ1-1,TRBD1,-,CASSLWTGRGADTEAFF,TGCGCCAGCAGCCTATGGACAGGAAGGGGAGCGGATACTGAAGCTTTCTTT
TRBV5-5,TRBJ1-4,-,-,CASSFLRQHNEKLFF,TGTGCCAGCAGCTTTCTTCGTCAGCATAATGAAAAACTGTTTTTT
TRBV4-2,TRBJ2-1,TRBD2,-,CASSQEWGLAGTEQFF,TGTGCCAGCAGCCAAGAATGGGGACTAGCGGGGACCGAGCAGTTCTTC
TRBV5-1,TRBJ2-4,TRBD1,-,CASSTRTGYDAKNIQYF,TGCGCCAGCAGCACGCGGACAGGGTATGATGCCAAAAACATTCAGTACTTC